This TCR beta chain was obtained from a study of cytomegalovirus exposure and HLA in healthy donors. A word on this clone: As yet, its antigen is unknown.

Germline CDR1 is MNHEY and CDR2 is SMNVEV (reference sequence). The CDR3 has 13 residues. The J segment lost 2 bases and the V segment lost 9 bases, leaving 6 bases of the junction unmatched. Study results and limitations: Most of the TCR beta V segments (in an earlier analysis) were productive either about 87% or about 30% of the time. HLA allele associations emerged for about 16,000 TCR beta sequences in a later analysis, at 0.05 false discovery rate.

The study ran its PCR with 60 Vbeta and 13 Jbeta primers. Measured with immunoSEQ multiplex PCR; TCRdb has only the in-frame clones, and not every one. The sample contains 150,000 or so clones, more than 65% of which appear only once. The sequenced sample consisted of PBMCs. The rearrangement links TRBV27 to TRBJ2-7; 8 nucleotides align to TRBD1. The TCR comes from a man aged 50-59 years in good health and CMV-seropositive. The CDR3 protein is CARYRDRPYEQYF. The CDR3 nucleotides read TGTGCCAGGTACCGGGACAGGCCCTACGAGCAGTACTTC.